This T cell receptor beta chain was observed in a study of blood T cell repertoires in COVID-19 (dated by TCRdb to about 2020). For context, the study as a whole: Samples from collaborators originated in the United States, Italy and Spain and spanned both the acute and convalescent phases of COVID-19. The material from the prospective study consisted of cDNA or gDNA derived from T cells, B-cell-depleted T cells, or PBMCs. Subjects who had been exposed to COVID-19, were actively infected with it, or had recovered from it provided the deeply sampled blood TCRbeta repertoires that made up the dataset. The repertoires were made available in a free public database intended to serve as a resource for research on the immune response to SARS-CoV-2. Samples were obtained from the ongoing ImmuneRACE study (first 160 participants) and from 1,254 subjects provided by 6 global collaborators. Nearly every sample came with metadata listing a de-identified subject ID, COVID-19 status, age in years and sex. HLA class I and class II types, where available, came from metadata supplied by the sample provider rather than from assay-based typing.

The immunoSEQ Assay, a bias-controlled multiplex PCR, was used to amplify TCRbeta CDR3 regions from genomic DNA. The paper's processing steps were these. The number of nucleated cells in each sample was estimated from the amplification of reference gene primers within the assay. To quantify the absolute abundance of each unique TCRbeta CDR3 rearrangement, sequence reads were collapsed and filtered. For each sample, productive Simpson clonality was calculated as the square root of Simpson's diversity index over productive rearrangements. The table was pulled from immuneACCESS by TCRdb, which kept in-frame rearrangements only. Such tables lose some clones; where checked, under half of the loss comes from unresolved V genes, and the rest has no known cause. From that table come the V and J calls and clone size; the DNA was used to work out D and trimming. This sample holds 130,000 or so clones; about four fifths were observed only once. Together, the top ten hold 9.5% to 15% of the sample.

Whole blood was collected in K2EDTA tubes by collaborating institutions according to the institutions' own protocols. For TCRbeta analysis, collaborators shipped samples in one of three forms: frozen whole blood, isolated PBMCs, or DNA extracted from either of those sample types. Summary of the overall study and its limitations: How much clinical and demographic metadata was included differed by source and by participant, and the metadata was provided uncurated.

CDR1 LGHDT and CDR2 YNNKEL were looked up in the germline V gene (reference sequence). V is pared back by 3 bases and J by 1 base, with 9 bases lying between the germline termini. There are 14 amino acids in the CDR3, from cysteine to phenylalanine inclusive. The entry retains the CDR3 DNA only, 42 bases that are in frame from base 1. As for this clone: No antigen is known for it. Base qualities are not recorded, but no much larger clone differs from it by a single base.

This sequence was found in a human donor in a cohort sampled during active COVID-19. Recombination connected TRBV3-1 (or the pseudogene TRBV3-2) to TRBJ1-1; possibly the D gene is TRBD1, per 6 matching bases. Sequences were obtained from peripheral blood. The CDR3: CASSHRGWNTEAFF. The base sequence is TGTGCCAGCAGCCACAGGGGCTGGAACACTGAAGCTTTCTTT.